The 25 T cell receptor beta chains in this list originate from one sample, sequenced in a study of blood T cell repertoires in COVID-19. The data were produced by immunoSEQ multiplex PCR, yet TCRdb's version contains in-frame clones alone and is incomplete. The sample shows about 88,000 clones, around 90% of them seen only once. The sequenced material came from peripheral blood. The receptors here all came from a male donor with acute or convalescent COVID-19.

The rearrangement uses TRBV6-1 and TRBJ1-2; D not resolved. Trimming shortened V by 1 base and J by 10 bases, and 7 bases separated the two germline ends. The CDR3 is 11 residues long. The germline CDR1 and CDR2 sequences are MNHNS and SASEGT. CDR3 nucleotide sequence: TGTGCCAGCAGTGAAGGTCACAACTACACCTTC. Its protein is CASSEGHNYTF.

The gene calls are TRBV5-1 and TRBJ2-3, with 7 bases fitting TRBD1. Germline CDR1 SGHRS, CDR2 YFSETQ. The CDR3 has 16 residues. J was trimmed by 0 bases and V by 6 bases; bases with no gene match: 10. CDR3: CASNLNPGQSTDTQYF. CDR3 nucleotide sequence: TGCGCCAGCAACCTAAATCCGGGACAGAGCACAGATACGCAGTATTTT.

The CDR3 nucleotides are TGTGCCAGCAGCGGGCTGGGGCATGAGCAGTTCTTC. This gives the protein CASSGLGHEQFF. The V and J genes are TRBV6-4 and TRBJ2-1, with D maybe TRBD1 (5 bases). The CDR3 length is 12 residues. V lost 6 bases to trimming and J lost 8 bases, with 11 bases between them. The germline V gene encodes CDR1 MRHNA and CDR2 SNTAGT.

The chain uses TRBV28 and TRBJ2-7; 14 bases map to TRBD2. The CDR3 is 16 residues long. V shed 7 bases, J shed 0 bases, and the junction held 5 bases outside the gene matches. The V gene's germline CDR1 is MDHEN and CDR2 SYDVKM. This CDR3 reads CASKAGLAGDSYEQYF. CDR3 DNA sequence: TGTGCCAGCAAGGCGGGACTAGCGGGGGACTCCTACGAGCAGTACTTC.

DNA of the CDR3: TGTGCCAGCAGTGAACAGGGGGCCAGCAATCAGCCCCAGCATTTT. Residues: CASSEQGASNQPQHF. The rearrangement uses TRBV25-1 and TRBJ1-5; TRBD1 matches at 8 bases. Germline V gene lookup returns CDR1 MGHDK and CDR2 SYGVNS. The junction had 1 base not matched to a gene; V was cut back by 2 bases and J by 1 base. The CDR3 length is 15 residues.

The chain employs TRBV2 and TRBJ1-4; 8 nucleotides align to TRBD1. With V trimmed by 6 bases and J by 4 bases, 7 bases remained unmatched. The CDR3 contains 15 residues. Germline V gene lookup returns CDR1 SNHLY and CDR2 FYNNEI. The CDR3 region is CASSLGDRRNEKLFF. The CDR3 DNA follows: TGTGCCAGCAGCTTGGGGGACAGGCGTAATGAAAAACTGTTTTTT.

The chain couples TRBV28 to TRBJ1-2; D might be TRBD1 (5 bases). Trimming took off 4 bases at V and 3 bases at J, with 6 bases between the two ends. Germline V gene data show CDR1 as MDHEN and CDR2 as SYDVKM. This CDR3 has 12 residues. CDR3 bases: TGTGCCAGCAGTTGGGGGGACTATGGCTACACCTTC. It encodes CASSWGDYGYTF.

The rearrangement links TRBV11-1 to TRBJ1-3, with D hard to call. CDR1 is SGHAT and CDR2 is FQDESV in the germline V gene (reference sequence). Trimming stripped 5 bases from V and 0 bases from J, with 5 bases between. The CDR3 length is 13 residues. The CDR3 spells CASSTYSGNTIYF. Written as DNA, the CDR3 is TGTGCCAGCAGCACTTACTCTGGAAACACCATATATTTT. Filled out from reference TRBV11-1 and TRBJ1-3, the complete variable domain reads EAEVAQSPRYKITEKSQAVAFWCDPISGHATLYWYRQILGQGPELLVQFQDESVVDDSQLPKDRFSAERLKGVDSTLKIQPAELGDSAMYLCASSTYSGNTIYFGEGSWLTVV.

CDR3 nucleotide sequence: TGTGCCAGCAGCCAACCCGGACAGTTTAGCAGGGGAGAGACCCAGTACTTC. It yields the protein CASSQPGQFSRGETQYF. The V call is TRBV3-1 (or the pseudogene TRBV3-2), the J call TRBJ2-5, with D perhaps TRBD1 (6 bases). The ends were cut back, 2 bases at V and 4 bases at J, with 20 bases in the middle. This CDR3 has 17 residues. From germline, CDR1 is LGHDT and CDR2 YNNKEL (reference sequence).

The chain combines TRBV20-1 with TRBJ1-1; D unclear. The ends were cut back, 3 bases at V and 1 base at J, with 9 bases in the middle. Germline CDR1 DFQATT, CDR2 SNEGSKA (reference sequence). This CDR3 comprises 13 residues. CDR3 DNA sequence: TGCAGTGCTAGTTCCATCCAGAACACTGAAGCTTTCTTT. Amino acid sequence: CSASSIQNTEAFF.

The chain is built from TRBV6-4 and TRBJ1-1; D call uncertain. The germline CDR1 and CDR2 sequences are MRHNA and SNTAGT. Deletions cut 3 bases from V and 10 bases from J, with 15 bases between. The CDR3 spans 13 residues. The CDR3 spells CASSEGEQARAFF. The CDR3, as DNA: TGTGCCAGCAGTGAAGGCGAGCAGGCCAGAGCTTTCTTT.

The chain recombines TRBV15 with TRBJ1-5; 11 bases map to TRBD1. CDR3 length: 15 amino acids. The junction had 5 bases not matched to a gene; V was cut back by 5 bases and J by 5 bases. Looked up from germline, CDR1 is LNHNV and CDR2 is YYDKDF (reference sequence). CDR3 sequence: CATSRTGGADQPQHF. The CDR3 nucleotides are TGTGCCACCAGCCGGACAGGGGGCGCGGATCAGCCCCAGCATTTT. Full variable domain (remainder filled in from reference TRBV15 and TRBJ1-5): DAMVIQNPRYQVTQFGKPVTLSCSQTLNHNVMYWYQQKSSQAPKLLFHYYDKDFNNEADTPDNFQSRRPNTSFCFLDIRSPGLGDTAMYLCATSRTGGADQPQHFGDGTRLSIL.

The V gene is TRBV5-1, the J gene TRBJ2-3; 8 bases agree with TRBD2. There are 15 residues in the CDR3. V lost 2 bases, J lost 0 bases, and 2 bases stayed unmatched. The germline gives CDR1 SGHRS, CDR2 YFSETQ. DNA of the CDR3: TGCGCCAGCAGCTTTGGCGGGGGGAGCACAGATACGCAGTATTTT. Protein sequence: CASSFGGGSTDTQYF.

The chain joins TRBV5-7 to TRBJ1-6; D remains unclear. TRBV5-7 belongs to the ORF category, with a function that is uncertain. V shed 0 bases and J shed 3 bases, with 7 bases lying between them. This CDR3 spans 15 amino acids. The CDR3 sequence: CASSLGQIYNSPLHF. CDR3 DNA: TGTGCCAGCAGCTTGGGACAAATCTATAATTCACCCCTCCACTTT.

This chain connects TRBV5-1 to TRBJ1-1; no clear D. Trimming took 0 bases from V and 3 from J, leaving 6 bases between them. The length of the CDR3 is 13 residues. CDR1 and CDR2 from the germline V gene are SGHRS and YFSETQ. This CDR3 reads CASSLDDYTEAFF. In nucleotides, the CDR3 is TGCGCCAGCAGCTTGGACGACTACACTGAAGCTTTCTTT.

The genes are TRBV7-2 and TRBJ2-3; TRBD2 matches 9 bases. Germline V gene sequence: CDR1 SGHTA, CDR2 FQGNSA. The ends lost 1 base at V and 1 base at J; junction bases unmatched: 0. The CDR3 covers 15 residues. The chain's CDR3 is CASSLVAGGTDTQYF. The CDR3 DNA reads TGTGCCAGCAGCTTAGTAGCGGGGGGCACAGATACGCAGTATTTT.

The gene calls are TRBV19 and TRBJ1-2; D unclear. The V end was cut by 6 bases, the J end by 4 bases, with 12 bases between. The CDR3 sequence is 13 residues long. Germline-derived CDR1 and CDR2 are LNHDA and SQIVND (reference sequence). CDR3 protein: CASRMGESYGYTF. CDR3 in DNA: TGTGCCAGTAGAATGGGCGAGTCCTATGGCTACACCTTC.

V is TRBV6-5 and J is TRBJ2-2; 10 bases fit TRBD1. V shed 6 bases, J shed 1 base, and the junction held 2 bases outside the gene matches. The length of the CDR3 is 15 residues. The germline V gene encodes CDR1 MNHEY and CDR2 SVGAGI. This CDR3 is CASSRDRGNTGELFF. The CDR3 bases are TGTGCCAGCAGCCGGGACAGGGGGAACACCGGGGAGCTGTTTTTT.

The chain couples TRBV3-1 (or the pseudogene TRBV3-2) to TRBJ1-5; D is unclear. CDR1 and CDR2 (germline): LGHDT, YNNKEL (reference sequence). CDR3 length equals 14 residues. The V end was cut by 3 bases, the J end by 3 bases, with 9 bases between. Here the CDR3 reads CASSHSGDNQPQHF. In nucleotides, the CDR3 is TGTGCCAGCAGCCATTCCGGGGACAATCAGCCCCAGCATTTT.

This chain connects TRBV14 to TRBJ2-2; TRBD1 matches at 7 bases. V lost 4 bases and J lost 1; bases outside the gene matches: 3. Germline CDR1 SGHDN, CDR2 FVKESK. The CDR3 has 15 amino acids. CDR3 coding DNA: TGTGCCAGCAGCCCCTGGACAGGGAACACCGGGGAGCTGTTTTTT. It is translated as CASSPWTGNTGELFF.

This clone has only a few counts. The V and J genes are TRBV7-8 and TRBJ1-5; TRBD1 matches at 8 bases. The CDR3 spans 17 residues. V lost 2 bases to trimming and J lost 0 bases; unmatched junction nucleotides: 6. Germline V gene data show CDR1 as SGHVS and CDR2 as FQNEAQ. CDR3 DNA: TGTGCCAGCAGCTTATCCGGACAGGGACCTAGCAATCAGCCCCAGCATTTT. It translates to CASSLSGQGPSNQPQHF.

V and J are TRBV6-5 and TRBJ2-5; 7 bases line up with TRBD2. Trimming took 0 bases from V and 4 from J; bases not matched to a gene: 8. The CDR3 length is 16 residues. The germline CDR1 and CDR2 sequences are MNHEY and SVGAGI. CDR3 in DNA: TGTGCCAGCAGTTACTCCTTGAGCGGGGTGGCAGAGACCCAGTACTTC. It translates to CASSYSLSGVAETQYF.

The chain employs TRBV9 and TRBJ2-5; D is ambiguous. Germline V gene data show CDR1 as SGDLS and CDR2 as YYNGEE. This CDR3 has 13 residues. Trimming shortened V by 0 bases and J by 1 base, and 4 bases separated the two germline ends. The CDR3 region is CASSVASQETQYF. In DNA form, the CDR3 reads TGTGCCAGCAGCGTAGCCAGCCAAGAGACCCAGTACTTC.

V and J are TRBV4-2 and TRBJ2-5; TRBD2 agrees at 10 bases. This CDR3 has 14 residues. The V segment lost 4 bases and the J segment 4 bases; nucleotides outside the gene matches: 3. Germline lookup yields CDR1 LGHNA and CDR2 YNFKEQ. CDR3 region: CASSPIAGGETQYF. The CDR3 DNA sequence: TGTGCCAGCAGCCCCATAGCGGGAGGAGAGACCCAGTACTTC.

This chain links TRBV28 with TRBJ2-5, with TRBD2 matching over 11 bases. V dropped 5 bases and J dropped 5; count of bases not matched to a gene: 4. CDR3 size: 14 residues. In germline, CDR1 is MDHEN, CDR2 SYDVKM. This CDR3 reads CASSDSGGAETQYF. CDR3 nucleotides: TGTGCCAGCAGTGATAGCGGGGGGGCGGAGACCCAGTACTTC.